These 15 T cell receptor beta chains were all obtained from the same sample, sequenced in a study of control samples from healthy donors and cancer patients. Repertoires were generated with immunoSEQ multiplex PCR, while TCRdb's copy carries only in-frame clones and drops some. Seen here are roughly 80,000 clones, approximately 92% observed once, and the top ten hold about 5%. Specimen: blood. The receptors shown here come from a woman aged 55-69 years in good health.

The CDR3 nucleotides read TGCGCCAGCGGACAGGGGGCAGGGTATGGCTACACCTTC. The encoded protein is CASGQGAGYGYTF. The V and J genes are TRBV5-1 and TRBJ1-2; 11 bases line up with TRBD1. The J segment lost 5 bases and the V segment lost 7 bases, leaving 4 bases of the junction unmatched. Germline CDR1 SGHRS, CDR2 YFSETQ. This CDR3 contains 13 residues.

V usage is TRBV7-2 and J usage is TRBJ2-3, with 10 bases fitting TRBD2. CDR3 length: 16 amino acids. With 5 bases clipped from V and 1 base from J, the junction kept 6 bases outside the gene matches. Germline loops: CDR1 SGHTA, CDR2 FQGNSA. CDR3 nucleotides: TGTGCCAGCAGCCTATCCGGGACTAGCGGCACAGATACGCAGTATTTT. Protein: CASSLSGTSGTDTQYF.

This clone was counted between two and nine times. The chain links TRBV9 to TRBJ2-7; D possibly corresponds to TRBD2 (5 bases). V lost 0 bases, J lost 4 bases, and 17 bases lay in between. Germline CDR1 and CDR2: SGDLS and YYNGEE. The CDR3 totals 16 residues. The CDR3 DNA reads TGTGCCAGCAGCGTAGGTGGGAGCTCAGCGGAATACGAGCAGTACTTC. Its protein product is CASSVGGSSAEYEQYF.

The V and J genes are TRBV5-4 and TRBJ2-1; possible D gene TRBD2, 5 bases. Looked up from germline, CDR1 is SGHNT and CDR2 is YYREEE (reference sequence). Trimming left V 3 bases short and J 12 bases short, with 22 bases between. The CDR3 loop spans 15 amino acids. CDR3 residues: CASSSLGRGLSPQFF. CDR3 coding DNA: TGTGCCAGCAGCTCCCTTGGGCGCGGACTTAGCCCGCAGTTCTTC.

This chain joins TRBV6-5 and TRBJ1-1, with D maybe TRBD1 (5 bases). The CDR3 is 16 amino acids. Looked up from germline, CDR1 is MNHEY and CDR2 is SVGAGI. V lost 4 bases and J lost 4, with 19 bases in between. The CDR3 DNA reads as TGTGCCAGCAGTTCTGCCGGGACCCAAGGGAGCACTGAAGCTTTCTTT. This gives the protein CASSSAGTQGSTEAFF.

The V and J genes are TRBV7-6 and TRBJ2-7; D might be TRBD2 (6 bases). V lost 0 bases and J lost 1, with 7 bases in between. Germline V gene lookup returns CDR1 SGHVS and CDR2 FNYEAQ. The CDR3 is 14 amino acids. CDR3 sequence (DNA): TGTGCCAGCAGCTTAGCGGCGGGATCCTACGAGCAGTACTTC. It specifies CASSLAAGSYEQYF. Supplemented by reference TRBV7-6 and TRBJ2-7, the full variable domain reads GAGVSQSPRYKVTKRGQDVALRCDPISGHVSLYWYRQALGQGPEFLTYFNYEAQQDKSGLPNDRFSAERPEGSISTLTIQRTEQRDSAMYRCASSLAAGSYEQYFGPGTRLTVT.

Here the CDR3 reads CASTPWVSGANVLTF. For the CDR3, the DNA is TGTGCCAGCACCCCTTGGGTCTCTGGGGCCAACGTCCTGACTTTC. The rearrangement joins TRBV7-8 to TRBJ2-6; no definite D call. The germline V gene has CDR1 SGHVS and CDR2 FQNEAQ. V lost 7 bases, J lost 0 bases, and 10 bases lay in between. The CDR3 has 15 residues. Variable domain in full (rest from reference TRBV7-8 and TRBJ2-6): GAGVSQSPRYKVAKRGQDVALRCDPISGHVSLFWYQQALGQGPEFLTYFQNEAQLDKSGLPSDRFFAERPEGSVSTLKIQRTQQEDSAVYLCASTPWVSGANVLTFGAGSRLTVL.

The chain is built from TRBV19 and TRBJ2-7, with D possibly being TRBD1 (5 bases). This CDR3 is built from 14 residues. Germline values: CDR1 LNHDA, CDR2 SQIVND (reference sequence). Trimming took off 6 bases at V and 0 bases at J, with 12 bases between the two ends. The CDR3 protein is CASSRQRDSYEQYF. In DNA, the CDR3 is TGTGCCAGTAGCCGACAGCGTGACTCCTACGAGCAGTACTTC.

The J gene is TRBJ2-5, the V gene TRBV18; D is uncertain. Germline V lookup: CDR1 KGHSH, CDR2 LQKENI. CDR3 length equals 15 residues. The V gene lost 4 bases and the J gene lost 1 base, with 13 bases spanning the gap. The CDR3 protein is CASSLRVWAQETQYF. DNA of the CDR3: TGTGCCAGCTCACTGCGAGTCTGGGCCCAAGAGACCCAGTACTTC. The whole variable domain, filled in from reference TRBV18 and TRBJ2-5, reads NAGVMQNPRHLVRRRGQEARLRCSPMKGHSHVYWYRQLPEEGLKFMVYLQKENIIDESGMPKERFSAEFPKEGPSILRIQQVVRGDSAAYFCASSLRVWAQETQYFGPGTRLLVL.

This chain links TRBV30 with TRBJ1-2; D is uncertain. Between the trimmed V and J ends, which lost 0 bases and 2 bases, there was a span of 16 bases. The V gene's germline CDR1 is GTSNPN and CDR2 SVGIG (reference sequence). The CDR3 length is 16 residues. CDR3 nucleotide sequence: TGTGCCTGGAGTGTACTTAAGGGAAGGAAGAACTATGGCTACACCTTC. Its protein product is CAWSVLKGRKNYGYTF.

The chain couples TRBV24-1 to TRBJ2-7, with 7 bases matching TRBD2. J lost 3 bases, V lost 0 bases, and 16 bases had no gene match. The CDR3 runs 19 residues. The V gene's germline CDR1 is KGHDR and CDR2 SFDVKD. The CDR3 sequence: CATSDLRRLEQGGDYEQYF. In DNA, the CDR3 is TGTGCCACCAGTGATTTGCGGCGACTAGAGCAGGGAGGGGACTACGAGCAGTACTTC.

V usage is TRBV28 and J usage is TRBJ1-5; the D is unclear. The CDR3 loop spans 13 amino acids. Deletions cut 7 bases from V and 7 bases from J, with 14 bases between. CDR1 is MDHEN, CDR2 SYDVKM, per germline. The CDR3 sequence is CASTPAPEQPQHF. The CDR3 bases are TGTGCCAGCACCCCGGCACCGGAGCAGCCCCAGCATTTT.

This sequence joins TRBV10-3 and TRBJ2-3; TRBD2 matches 7 bases. Germline V lookup: CDR1 ENHRY, CDR2 SYGVKD. The J segment lost 2 bases and the V segment lost 8 bases, leaving 4 bases of the junction unmatched. The CDR3 has 13 amino acids. The CDR3 here is CAIGSGLTDTQYF. The CDR3 DNA follows: TGTGCCATCGGTAGCGGGCTCACAGATACGCAGTATTTT.

The chain couples TRBV11-2 to TRBJ2-1; either TRBD1 or TRBD2 may supply D (5 bases each). Germline CDR1 SGHAT, CDR2 FQNNGV. Trimming took 5 bases from V and 0 from J, leaving 11 bases between them. The CDR3 has 15 amino acids. The CDR3: CASSPGAGSYNEQFF. CDR3 DNA sequence: TGTGCCAGCAGCCCCGGGGCGGGCTCCTACAATGAGCAGTTCTTC.

The V call is TRBV5-4, the J call TRBJ2-2; TRBD1 matches at 10 bases. The CDR3 spans 13 residues. V gave up 4 bases and J gave up 8 bases; unmatched junction bases: 2. Looked up from germline, CDR1 is SGHNT and CDR2 is YYREEE (reference sequence). The CDR3 nucleotides are TGTGCCAGCAGCGTGGACAGGGGGGGGGAGCTGTTTTTT. Encoded protein: CASSVDRGGELFF.